These 19 T cell receptor beta chains were all obtained from the same sample, sequenced in a study of cytomegalovirus exposure and HLA in healthy donors. This PCR relied on a set of 60 Vbeta primers and 13 Jbeta primers. Clones were sequenced by immunoSEQ multiplex PCR, and TCRdb holds only the in-frame ones, with some missing. The sample gives 150,000 or so clones, approximately 85% of which show up once; roughly 2.3% is in the top ten. Material: PBMCs. Receptors originate from a woman aged 18-35 years in good health and CMV-seronegative.

The chain has TRBV18 and TRBJ1-2, with a possible D match to TRBD1 (5 bases). The CDR3 consists of 16 residues. Germline V gives CDR1 KGHSH, CDR2 LQKENI. V was trimmed by 3 bases and J by 2 bases, leaving 16 bases between them. CDR3 loop: CASSPTPDRGNYGYTF. The CDR3 DNA reads TGTGCCAGCTCACCGACTCCCGACCGGGGGAACTATGGCTACACCTTC.

V gene TRBV29-1 combines with J gene TRBJ2-2, with D possibly being TRBD2 (5 bases). The germline V and J ends were trimmed by 6 bases and 0 bases, with 11 bases remaining between them. The CDR3 runs to 14 residues. The V gene's germline CDR1 is SQVTM and CDR2 ANQGSEA. The CDR3 is CSVRGFTNTGELFF. CDR3 sequence (DNA): TGCAGCGTACGAGGGTTTACGAACACCGGGGAGCTGTTTTTT.

V and J are TRBV6-6 and TRBJ2-5; 7 bases fit TRBD1. CDR1 and CDR2 from the germline V gene are MNHNY and SVGAGI (reference sequence). The CDR3 totals 15 residues. V trimming: 6 bases; J trimming: 5 bases; junction bases outside the gene matches: 12. The CDR3 sequence is CASSLRAGGQETQYF. CDR3 DNA: TGTGCCAGCAGCCTCCGAGCAGGGGGACAGGAGACCCAGTACTTC.

The V gene is TRBV7-2, the J gene TRBJ2-5, with 8 nucleotides matching TRBD2. CDR1 is SGHTA, CDR2 FQGNSA, per germline. The V segment lost 1 base and the J segment 5 bases; nucleotides outside the gene matches: 6. The CDR3 length is 15 residues. The CDR3, as DNA: TGTGCCAGCAGCTTAGAGGTCGGGAGGGCCGAGACCCAGTACTTC. Residues: CASSLEVGRAETQYF.

The chain is built from TRBV30 and TRBJ2-7; 9 nucleotides agree with TRBD2. With V trimmed by 2 bases and J by 0 bases, 8 bases remained unmatched. Germline V gene sequence: CDR1 GTSNPN, CDR2 SVGIG (reference sequence). The CDR3 length is 16 residues. For the CDR3, the DNA is TGTGCCTGGAGTCGATATAGCGGGAGTGTCTCCTACGAGCAGTACTTC. Translation gives CAWSRYSGSVSYEQYF.

The V gene is TRBV6-1, the J gene TRBJ2-7; D may be TRBD2 (5 bases). V was trimmed by 3 bases and J by 5 bases, leaving 8 bases between them. Looked up from germline, CDR1 is MNHNS and CDR2 is SASEGT. The CDR3 consists of 12 residues. CDR3 residues: CASSERANEQYF. The CDR3 DNA is TGTGCCAGCAGTGAGAGGGCGAACGAGCAGTACTTC.

V and J are TRBV13 and TRBJ2-2, with unresolved D. CDR3 length: 12 amino acids. The V gene lost 8 bases and the J gene lost 3 bases, with 7 bases spanning the gap. Germline CDR1 and CDR2: PRHDT and FYEKMQ (reference sequence). DNA for the CDR3: TGTGCCAGCCAATTTTACACCGGGGAGCTGTTTTTT. This encodes CASQFYTGELFF.

J is TRBJ1-3 and V is TRBV9; D is unresolved. Between the trimmed V and J ends, which lost 2 bases and 0 bases, there was a span of 9 bases. Germline values: CDR1 SGDLS, CDR2 YYNGEE. The CDR3 totals 15 residues. The CDR3 nucleotides read TGTGCCAGCAGCGTGGCCCCCTTCTCTGGAAACACCATATATTTT. Protein sequence: CASSVAPFSGNTIYF.

V is TRBV28 and J is TRBJ2-7; 7 positions agree with TRBD2. This CDR3 comprises 15 residues. The J segment lost 4 bases and the V segment lost 7 bases, leaving 13 bases of the junction unmatched. Germline V gene data show CDR1 as MDHEN and CDR2 as SYDVKM. The CDR3 nucleotides read TGTGCCAGCACACTCCCCCGGGGAGGGTCGTACGAGCAGTACTTC. It is translated as CASTLPRGGSYEQYF.

This chain connects TRBV6-5 to TRBJ1-5, with TRBD1 matching over 9 bases. This CDR3 has 15 residues. The J segment lost 4 bases and the V segment lost 4 bases, leaving 5 bases of the junction unmatched. The germline V gene has CDR1 MNHEY and CDR2 SVGAGI. DNA for the CDR3: TGTGCCAGCAGTTTGACAGGGGGACTGAATCAGCCCCAGCATTTT. Translated: CASSLTGGLNQPQHF.

The chain couples TRBV7-2 to TRBJ2-3, with D unresolved. V lost 5 bases to trimming and J lost 1 base, with 10 bases between them. The CDR3 is 14 residues long. Germline V gives CDR1 SGHTA, CDR2 FQGNSA. The CDR3 region is CASSRDWGTDTQYF. The CDR3 coding sequence is TGTGCCAGCAGCCGAGACTGGGGCACAGATACGCAGTATTTT.

The CDR3 nucleotides read TGCGCCAGCAGCTTGGCCTTTAGCGGGGGCCAGGGCTCTGGGGCCAACGTCCTGACTTTC. Translating it yields CASSLAFSGGQGSGANVLTF. The chain combines TRBV5-1 with TRBJ2-6; TRBD2 agrees at 9 bases. Germline V gives CDR1 SGHRS, CDR2 YFSETQ. V lost 0 bases to trimming and J lost 0 bases; unmatched junction nucleotides: 10. The CDR3 totals 20 residues.

J is TRBJ2-3 and V is TRBV7-6, with 9 bases that match TRBD2. The J segment lost 4 bases and the V segment lost 2 bases, leaving 7 bases of the junction unmatched. This CDR3 has 16 residues. The germline V gene encodes CDR1 SGHVS and CDR2 FNYEAQ. The CDR3 DNA reads as TGTGCCAGCAGCTTATCCGGGCGGGGGGGGGCAGATACGCAGTATTTT. It specifies CASSLSGRGGADTQYF.

V and J are TRBV19 and TRBJ2-2, with D possibly being TRBD1 (6 bases). CDR3 size: 15 residues. The V end lost 2 bases, the J end lost 5 bases, and 12 bases lay between the germline ends. CDR1 is LNHDA, CDR2 SQIVND, per germline (reference sequence). CDR3 DNA: TGTGCCAGTAGTATAACCCAGGGGAAAACCGGGGAGCTGTTTTTT. This sequence encodes CASSITQGKTGELFF.

Many counts were recorded for this clone. The V and J genes are TRBV7-9 and TRBJ2-7; perhaps TRBD2 as D (5 bases). The V end lost 5 bases, the J end lost 6 bases, and 17 bases lay between the germline ends. This CDR3 comprises 14 residues. Germline V gene lookup returns CDR1 SEHNR and CDR2 FQNEAQ (reference sequence). The CDR3 here is CASSLREPRGEQYF. CDR3 in DNA: TGTGCCAGCAGCCTTCGGGAACCGCGCGGCGAGCAGTACTTC.

Only a few counts were recorded for this clone. The J gene is TRBJ2-3, the V gene TRBV7-9, with D perhaps TRBD2 (6 bases). There are 16 residues in the CDR3. Germline V CDR1 and CDR2: SEHNR, FQNEAQ (reference sequence). Trimming removed 4 bases at V and 5 bases at J, with 19 bases between. The CDR3 is CASSSLGRRRGDTQYF. In DNA, the CDR3 is TGTGCCAGCAGCTCCCTCGGACGCCGGAGGGGAGATACGCAGTATTTT. Variable domain in full (rest from reference TRBV7-9 and TRBJ2-3): DTGVSQNPRHKITKRGQNVTFRCDPISEHNRLYWYRQTLGQGPEFLTYFQNEAQLEKSRLLSDRFSAERPKGSFSTLEIQRTEQGDSAMYLCASSSLGRRRGDTQYFGPGTRLTVL.

This chain connects TRBV5-1 to TRBJ1-2; tentative D call: TRBD1 (6 bases). CDR3 size: 15 residues. The germline V gene has CDR1 SGHRS and CDR2 YFSETQ. V lost 1 base, J lost 8 bases, and 18 bases lay in between. CDR3 nucleotides: TGCGCCAGCAGCTTGACCGGCAGGGGAGGGTGGGGCTACACCTTC. Translation gives CASSLTGRGGWGYTF.

This clone was seen a handful of times. The gene calls are TRBV6-4 and TRBJ2-1, with TRBD2 matching over 9 bases. V lost 4 bases and J lost 8; bases outside the gene matches: 9. The CDR3 consists of 15 residues. CDR1 is MRHNA and CDR2 is SNTAGT in the germline V gene. The CDR3: CASSVAGGTSDEQFF. In DNA form, the CDR3 reads TGTGCCAGCAGTGTGGCGGGAGGGACGTCCGATGAGCAGTTCTTC.

V gene TRBV28 combines with J gene TRBJ2-2, with D perhaps TRBD2 (6 bases). CDR1 is MDHEN, CDR2 SYDVKM, per germline. This CDR3 has 15 residues. V was trimmed by 7 bases and J by 3 bases, leaving 15 bases between them. This CDR3 reads CASTGGSGYTGELFF. CDR3 nucleotides: TGTGCCAGCACCGGCGGCAGCGGGTACACCGGGGAGCTGTTTTTT.